A selection of T cell receptor beta chains follows, all from one sample in a study of cytomegalovirus exposure and HLA in healthy donors. Produced via immunoSEQ multiplex PCR; TCRdb's table is partial and in-frame only. The repertoire consists of fewer than 120,000 clones, with more than 65% occurring once and the leading ten covering about an eighth. Sequencing was carried out using PBMCs. The source of these receptors is a man aged 30 to 39 in good health and CMV-seropositive. Each CDR3 is given with its conserved first and last residue. D genes are given only for firm matches. For some rows the clone size is stated as once, few or many, or as a class when expanded; others skip it.

>TRBV6-5|-|few|TRBJ2-7
CASSDLEEQYF
TGTGCCAGCAGCGACCTGGAGGAGCAGTACTTC
>TRBV7-9|TRBD1|-|TRBJ1-2
CASSPTGTVNYGYTF
TGTGCCAGCAGCCCTACCGGGACAGTTAACTATGGCTACACCTTC
>TRBV18|TRBD1|-|TRBJ2-2
CASSPGQGFGELFF
TGTGCCAGCTCTCCGGGACAGGGATTCGGGGAGCTGTTTTTT
>TRBV10-1|TRBD2|-|TRBJ2-1
CASSTTSGGNEQFF
TGCGCCAGCAGTACGACTAGCGGGGGTAATGAGCAGTTCTTC
>TRBV28|-|-|TRBJ2-7
CASSLSRAEQYF
TGTGCCAGCAGTTTATCCAGGGCCGAGCAGTACTTC
>TRBV7-2|TRBD1|-|TRBJ1-2
CASSTGTGPSYTF
TGTGCCAGCAGCACAGGGACAGGGCCCAGCTACACCTTC
>TRBV6-6|TRBD1|-|TRBJ1-1
CASSSRGDSGAFF
TGTGCCAGCAGTTCCCGCGGGGACAGCGGAGCTTTCTTT
>TRBV6-5|-|-|TRBJ1-2
CASSYKPRPKYGYTF
TGTGCCAGCAGTTACAAACCGAGGCCGAAATATGGCTACACCTTC
>TRBV5-1|TRBD1|-|TRBJ1-3
CASSTGQAPSGNTIYF
TGCGCCAGCAGCACGGGACAGGCTCCCTCTGGAAACACCATATATTTT
>TRBV7-2|TRBD1|-|TRBJ2-5
CASSTDRGRGETQYF
TGTGCCAGCAGCACGGACAGGGGGCGTGGAGAGACCCAGTACTTC
>TRBV4-3|TRBD1|-|TRBJ2-7
CASSQDRGTGHNYEQYF
TGCGCCAGCAGCCAAGATAGGGGGACAGGGCATAACTACGAGCAGTACTTC